Presented here are 14 T cell receptor beta chains from one specimen sequenced in a study of vaccination effects on CD4 cells after COVID-19. What these receptors recognize is not known. A roughly 10-day culture period preceded the isolation of CD4+ T cells. The assay was immunoSEQ multiplex PCR, and TCRdb's table has in-frame clones only and misses some. The sample yields tens of thousands of clones, about 73% seen once. Sequencing was performed on CD4+ T cells from PBMCs cultured without peptide, taken before COVID-19 vaccination. The receptors shown here come from a human donor who received a COVID-19 vaccine.

The rearrangement joins TRBV4-1 to TRBJ2-5, with 8 bases aligning to TRBD2. Germline V lookup: CDR1 MGHRA, CDR2 YSYEKL. The CDR3 totals 15 residues. The V segment lost 2 bases and the J segment 5 bases; nucleotides outside the gene matches: 7. The chain's CDR3 is CASSQSLRGEETQYF. CDR3 coding DNA: TGCGCCAGCAGCCAATCCTTGCGGGGGGAGGAGACCCAGTACTTC.

V is TRBV15 and J is TRBJ2-3; D is possibly TRBD1 or TRBD2 (6 bases each). Between the trimmed V and J ends, which lost 0 bases and 3 bases, there was a span of 13 bases. The CDR3 runs to 16 residues. The germline CDR1 and CDR2 sequences are LNHNV and YYDKDF (reference sequence). The chain's CDR3 is CATSRDTGARTDTQYF. For the CDR3, the DNA is TGTGCCACCAGCAGAGATACGGGGGCGCGGACAGATACGCAGTATTTT.

V is TRBV5-1 and J is TRBJ2-7, with 8 bases that match TRBD1. This CDR3 has 14 amino acids. From germline, CDR1 is SGHRS and CDR2 YFSETQ. With V trimmed by 4 bases and J by 2 bases, 5 bases remained unmatched. The CDR3 bases are TGCGCCAGCAGCCCGACGGGACAGGCCTACGAGCAGTACTTC. This codes for CASSPTGQAYEQYF.

V and J are TRBV5-1 and TRBJ1-6; D gene unclear. The CDR3 extends over 14 amino acids. Germline CDR1 SGHRS, CDR2 YFSETQ. The V gene lost 7 bases and the J gene lost 7 bases, with 15 bases spanning the gap. CDR3 protein: CASAPGENNSPLHF. The CDR3 DNA is TGCGCCAGCGCACCCGGAGAGAACAATTCACCCCTCCACTTT.

The chain uses TRBV15 and TRBJ2-7; D gene ambiguous. Per germline, CDR1 LNHNV and CDR2 YYDKDF (reference sequence). This CDR3 comprises 16 residues. V was shortened by 0 bases and J by 5 bases, with 17 bases between the two germline ends. The CDR3 is CATSRDLVILGDEQYF. For the CDR3, the DNA is TGTGCCACCAGCAGAGATCTGGTTATTCTAGGCGACGAGCAGTACTTC.

J is TRBJ2-7 and V is TRBV5-4; D unclear. Trimming left V 3 bases short and J 0 bases short, with 7 bases between. This CDR3 region has 13 residues. Germline V gives CDR1 SGHNT, CDR2 YYREEE (reference sequence). CDR3 DNA: TGTGCCAGCAGCTCTCCTTCCTCCTACGAGCAGTACTTC. Amino acids: CASSSPSSYEQYF.

The gene calls are TRBV28 and TRBJ2-1, with D perhaps TRBD2 (6 bases). Germline assignment: CDR1 MDHEN and CDR2 SYDVKM. The CDR3 has 12 amino acids. V was shortened by 5 bases and J by 10 bases, with 12 bases between the two germline ends. The CDR3 DNA reads as TGTGCCAGCAGTAGCTCGGGGGACGAGCAGTTCTTC. Protein: CASSSSGDEQFF.

This clone was seen just once. This CDR3 reads CASSRTRQGGAEAFF. As DNA, the CDR3 is TGTGCCAGCAGTCGAACCAGACAGGGAGGAGCTGAAGCTTTCTTT. The V gene is TRBV28, the J gene TRBJ1-1; TRBD1 matches 7 bases. The CDR3 has 15 residues. Trimming cost V 5 bases and J 6 bases; bases outside gene matches: 12. CDR1 and CDR2 from the germline V gene are MDHEN and SYDVKM.

CDR3 in amino acids: CASSTRLSFSNQPQHF. For the CDR3, the DNA is TGTGCCAGTAGTACCCGCCTATCTTTTAGCAATCAGCCCCAGCATTTT. J is TRBJ1-5 and V is TRBV19; D is unresolved. The CDR3 is 16 amino acids. The V end was cut by 4 bases, the J end by 0 bases, with 13 bases between. CDR1 LNHDA and CDR2 SQIVND come from the germline V gene (reference sequence).

The chain employs TRBV28 and TRBJ2-3; the match to TRBD2 covers 9 bases. The J segment lost 5 bases and the V segment lost 6 bases, leaving 6 bases of the junction unmatched. The CDR3 sequence is 14 residues long. Germline V gives CDR1 MDHEN, CDR2 SYDVKM. For the CDR3, the DNA is TGTGCCAGCAGGGTAGCGGGAGCTAAAGATACGCAGTATTTT. Protein: CASRVAGAKDTQYF.

V usage is TRBV30 and J usage is TRBJ2-5; tentatively, D is TRBD1 or TRBD2 (5 bases each). V lost 0 bases to trimming and J lost 0 bases, with 20 bases between them. This CDR3 region has 18 residues. Germline CDR1 reads GTSNPN; CDR2 reads SVGIG (reference sequence). CDR3 DNA: TGTGCCTGGAGTGTGGGGGTAGCCCTAGCCGAGTACCAAGAGACCCAGTACTTC. As protein: CAWSVGVALAEYQETQYF.

This chain links TRBV5-4 with TRBJ2-7, with 7 bases fitting TRBD2. There are 13 residues in the CDR3. CDR1 and CDR2 (germline): SGHNT, YYREEE (reference sequence). Germline trimming cut 2 bases from V and 6 bases from J; bases unmatched to any gene: 5. CDR3 DNA sequence: TGTGCCAGCAGCTTCGGACTAGATGGCGAGCAGTACTTC. It encodes CASSFGLDGEQYF.

The chain is built from TRBV7-2 and TRBJ1-5, with D perhaps matching TRBD1 (6 bases). This CDR3 has 17 residues. Germline-derived CDR1 and CDR2 are SGHTA and FQGNSA. V was shortened by 3 bases and J by 3 bases, with 18 bases between the two germline ends. The CDR3 here is CASSLGGGRGFNQPQHF. The CDR3 DNA is TGTGCCAGCAGCTTGGGAGGGGGTAGGGGATTCAATCAGCCCCAGCATTTT.

This rearrangement joins TRBV9 to TRBJ2-3; D not certain. V was trimmed by 0 bases and J by 4 bases, leaving 12 bases between them. Germline V lookup: CDR1 SGDLS, CDR2 YYNGEE. The length of the CDR3 is 15 residues. This CDR3 reads CASSVGNPGADTQYF. The DNA for the CDR3 is TGTGCCAGCAGCGTAGGAAATCCTGGAGCAGATACGCAGTATTTT. Variable domain in full (rest from reference TRBV9 and TRBJ2-3): DSGVTQTPKHLITATGQRVTLRCSPRSGDLSVYWYQQSLDQGLQFLIQYYNGEERAKGNILERFSAQQFPDLHSELNLSSLELGDSALYFCASSVGNPGADTQYFGPGTRLTVL.